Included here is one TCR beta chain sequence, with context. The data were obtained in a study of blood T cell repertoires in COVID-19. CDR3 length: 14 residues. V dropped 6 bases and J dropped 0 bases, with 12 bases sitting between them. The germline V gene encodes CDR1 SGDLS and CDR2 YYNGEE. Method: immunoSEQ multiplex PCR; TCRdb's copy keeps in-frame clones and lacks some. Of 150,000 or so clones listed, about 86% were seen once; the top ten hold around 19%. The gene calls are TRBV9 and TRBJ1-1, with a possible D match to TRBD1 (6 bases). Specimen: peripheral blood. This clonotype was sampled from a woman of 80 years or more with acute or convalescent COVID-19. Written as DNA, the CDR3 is TGTGCCAGCACCCCCGGACAGATGAACACTGAAGCTTTCTTT. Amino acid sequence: CASTPGQMNTEAFF.